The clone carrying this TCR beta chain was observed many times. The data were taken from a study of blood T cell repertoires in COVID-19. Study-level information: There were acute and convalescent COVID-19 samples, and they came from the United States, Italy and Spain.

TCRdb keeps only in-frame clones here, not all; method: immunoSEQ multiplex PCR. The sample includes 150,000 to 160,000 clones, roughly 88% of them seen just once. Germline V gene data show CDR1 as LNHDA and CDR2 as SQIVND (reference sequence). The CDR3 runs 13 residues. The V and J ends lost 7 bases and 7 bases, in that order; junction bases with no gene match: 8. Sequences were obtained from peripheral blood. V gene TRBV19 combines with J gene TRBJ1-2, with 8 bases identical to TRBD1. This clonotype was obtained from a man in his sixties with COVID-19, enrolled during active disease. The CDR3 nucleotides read TGTGCCAGTAATGGACAGGGAGTGGCTGGCTACACCTTC. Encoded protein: CASNGQGVAGYTF.